The 12 T cell receptor beta chains reported below all come from one sample, sequenced in a study of naive and memory T cell subsets. Treatment: skin biopsy from PPD injection site in Mantoux-positive individual. A UMI-containing oligonucleotide was joined by 3' ligation to the TCR cDNA template. Ligated cDNA underwent four rounds of PCR with nested alpha and beta constant region primers and SP2. TCRdb ran MiXCR on the UMI-ligation and nested PCR reads and lists one entry per CDR3 protein. The table records 14,000 or so distinct CDR3 sequences, more than 4.5% of them present only once. Specimen: skin, collected from a tuberculin skin test site. All receptors come from an adult in good health.

This clonotype was seen many times. The rearrangement uses TRBV5-4 and TRBJ2-5; 7 bases align to TRBD1. CDR3 size: 14 residues. V shed 0 bases and J 2 bases; nucleotides not matched to a gene: 1. Looked up from germline, CDR1 is SGHNT and CDR2 is YYREEE (reference sequence). CDR3 in DNA: TGTGCCAGCAGCTTGGGACAGGGTCAAGAGACCCAGTACTTC. Encoded protein: CASSLGQGQETQYF.

This clonotype was counted only a few times. The J gene is TRBJ1-5, the V gene TRBV6-6; possible D gene TRBD1, 5 bases. Trimming cost V 4 bases and J 1 base, with 11 bases left between them. The CDR3 has 15 amino acids. Per germline, CDR1 MNHNY and CDR2 SVGAGI (reference sequence). CDR3 DNA: TGTGCCAGCAGTTTGTACCGGGACAGCAATCAGCCCCAGCATTTT. Translation gives CASSLYRDSNQPQHF.

This clonotype came up once. This may come from a read error, since a much larger clone is one base off. The J gene is TRBJ2-5, the V gene TRBV28; 9 positions agree with TRBD2. The CDR3 is 15 amino acids. Per germline, CDR1 MDHEN and CDR2 SYDVKM. V was pared by 5 bases and J by 5 bases, with 9 bases of the junction left unmatched. The DNA for the CDR3 is TGTGCCAGCAGTACCACCGGGACTAGCAAGGAGACCCAGTACTTC. Amino acids: CASSTTGTSKETQYF.

By frequency in the sample, this clonotype is medium-sized. The gene calls are TRBV4-2 and TRBJ2-7; a weak D match, TRBD1 (7 bases). CDR1 and CDR2 from the germline V gene are LGHNA and YNFKEQ. The CDR3 is 16 residues long. With 4 bases removed from V and 4 bases from J, the gap between germline ends came to 20 bases. DNA of the CDR3: TGTGCCAGCAGCCCCCCAGGGGGGCTGGCACAGTACGAGCAGTACTTC. As protein: CASSPPGGLAQYEQYF.

This clonotype counts as medium-sized. The genes are TRBV12-3 or TRBV12-4 and TRBJ2-7, with a possible D match to TRBD1 (6 bases). The CDR3 has 15 residues. The V gene lost 3 bases and the J gene lost 0 bases, with 12 bases spanning the gap. CDR3 nucleotide sequence: TGTGCCAGCAGTTTTCAACAGGGAAGCTCCTACGAGCAGTACTTC. It translates to CASSFQQGSSYEQYF.

In its sample, this clonotype was seen many times. The chain uses TRBV7-3 and TRBJ2-3, with D perhaps matching TRBD2 (7 bases). Germline loops: CDR1 SGHTA, CDR2 FQGTGA. The CDR3 is 16 amino acids. Trimming pared 5 bases from V and 0 bases from J, leaving 15 bases between. CDR3 coding DNA: TGTGCCAGCAGCCTAGAGGGGGGGTCGAGCACAGATACGCAGTATTTT. Translating gives CASSLEGGSSTDTQYF.

The V call is TRBV20-1, the J call TRBJ1-2, with D uncertain. The length of the CDR3 is 15 residues. The germline V and J ends were trimmed by 2 bases and 0 bases, with 13 bases remaining between them. Germline values: CDR1 DFQATT, CDR2 SNEGSKA (reference sequence). The DNA of the CDR3 is TGCAGTGCTAGAATCCAAGGGAGAGCTAACTATGGCTACACCTTC. It codes for CSARIQGRANYGYTF.

This clonotype was observed at least ten times. The genes are TRBV5-1 and TRBJ2-1, with TRBD1 identical over 8 bases. Germline loops: CDR1 SGHRS, CDR2 YFSETQ. The CDR3 is 15 amino acids. V was pared by 0 bases and J by 9 bases, with 8 bases of the junction left unmatched. The DNA of the CDR3 is TGCGCCAGCAGCTTGGAGCGGACAGGGTTGGGTGAGCAGTTCTTC. Its translation is CASSLERTGLGEQFF.

This clonotype is labeled medium-sized. This rearrangement joins TRBV11-2 to TRBJ1-1; D gene unclear. This CDR3 has 13 amino acids. CDR1 and CDR2 from the germline V gene are SGHAT and FQNNGV. The V end lost 2 bases, the J end lost 3 bases, and 7 bases lay between the germline ends. The CDR3 DNA follows: TGTGCCAGCAGCTTAATCCCGGACACTGAAGCTTTCTTT. This sequence encodes CASSLIPDTEAFF.

This clonotype occurred many times. The chain employs TRBV2 and TRBJ2-1, with TRBD1 matching over 9 bases. After removal of 5 bases from V and 5 bases from J, the junction contained 7 bases not matched to a gene. The CDR3 is 15 amino acids. CDR1 is SNHLY and CDR2 is FYNNEI in the germline V gene. The DNA of the CDR3 is TGTGCCAGCAGTCCGGGACAGGGTTTCGACAATGAGCAGTTCTTC. Translating gives CASSPGQGFDNEQFF.

In this sample, this clonotype turned up a few times. The chain joins TRBV12-3 or TRBV12-4 to TRBJ1-5; D is unresolved. This CDR3 region has 13 residues. Trimming removed 3 bases at V and 3 bases at J, with 6 bases between. The CDR3 is CASSFTDNQPQHF. For the CDR3, the DNA is TGTGCCAGCAGTTTTACAGACAATCAGCCCCAGCATTTT.

This clonotype was picked up many times. The CDR3 DNA reads TGTGCCAGCAGCAAAGCTCACCCGACGGACACTAATGAAAAACTGTTTTTT. Residues: CASSKAHPTDTNEKLFF. This chain links TRBV21-1 with TRBJ1-4. TRBV21-1 is flagged as a pseudogene. The CDR3 loop spans 17 amino acids.